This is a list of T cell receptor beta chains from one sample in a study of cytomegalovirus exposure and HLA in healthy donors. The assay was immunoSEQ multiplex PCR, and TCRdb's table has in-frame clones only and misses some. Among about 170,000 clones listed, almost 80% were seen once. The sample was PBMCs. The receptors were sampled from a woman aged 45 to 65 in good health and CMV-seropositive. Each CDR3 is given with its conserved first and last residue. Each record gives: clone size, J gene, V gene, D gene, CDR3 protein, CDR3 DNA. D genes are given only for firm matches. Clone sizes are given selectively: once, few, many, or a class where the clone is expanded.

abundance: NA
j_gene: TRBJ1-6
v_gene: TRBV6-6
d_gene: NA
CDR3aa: CASSGGVWIDSPLHF
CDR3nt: TGTGCCAGCAGTGGCGGGGTTTGGATCGATTCACCCCTCCACTTT

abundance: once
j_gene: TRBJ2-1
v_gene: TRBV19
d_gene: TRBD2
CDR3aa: CASRSGAGDRSYNEQFF
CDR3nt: TGTGCCAGTAGATCCGGGGCGGGGGATAGGTCCTACAATGAGCAGTTCTTC

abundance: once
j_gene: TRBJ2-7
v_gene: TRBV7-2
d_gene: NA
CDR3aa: CASSLNQGSYEQYF
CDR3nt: TGTGCCAGCAGCTTAAACCAGGGATCATACGAGCAGTACTTC

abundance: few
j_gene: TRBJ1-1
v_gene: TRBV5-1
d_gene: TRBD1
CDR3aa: CASSPGTGNTEAFF
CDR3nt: TGCGCCAGCAGCCCAGGGACAGGGAACACTGAAGCTTTCTTT

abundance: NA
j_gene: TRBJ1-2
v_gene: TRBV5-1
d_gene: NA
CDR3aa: CASSFGGDGTGGYTF
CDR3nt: TGCGCCAGCAGCTTTGGAGGGGATGGGACGGGCGGCTACACCTTC

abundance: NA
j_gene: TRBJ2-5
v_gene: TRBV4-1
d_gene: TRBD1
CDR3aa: CASSQWDRGGETQYF
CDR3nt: TGCGCCAGCAGCCAGTGGGACAGGGGTGGAGAGACCCAGTACTTC

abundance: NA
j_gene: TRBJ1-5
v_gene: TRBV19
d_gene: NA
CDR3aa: CASRYHRADQPQHF
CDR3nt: TGTGCCAGTCGGTACCACAGGGCGGATCAGCCCCAGCATTTT

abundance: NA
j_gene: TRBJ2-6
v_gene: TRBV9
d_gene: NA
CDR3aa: CASSASQGSSGANVLTF
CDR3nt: TGTGCCAGCAGCGCTTCACAGGGATCCTCTGGGGCCAACGTCCTGACTTTC

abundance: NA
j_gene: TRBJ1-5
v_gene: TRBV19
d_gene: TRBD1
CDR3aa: CASGWTGTNQPQHF
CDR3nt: TGTGCCAGTGGATGGACAGGGACCAATCAGCCCCAGCATTTT

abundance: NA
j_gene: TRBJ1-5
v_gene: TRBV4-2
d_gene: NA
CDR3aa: CASSQVDRNNQPQHF
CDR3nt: TGTGCCAGCAGCCAAGTCGACAGAAACAATCAGCCCCAGCATTTT

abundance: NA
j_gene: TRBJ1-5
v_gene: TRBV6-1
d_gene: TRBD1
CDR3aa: CASSGQDNQPQHF
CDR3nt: TGTGCCAGCTCTGGACAGGATAATCAGCCCCAGCATTTT